The clone carrying this T cell receptor beta chain was recorded a few times. Then a second PCR, running roughly 7 to 11 cycles, was carried out with a sample-barcoded 5' primer and a J-beta primer mix. TCRdb re-derived calls from the 5' RACE reads in MiXCR, one entry per CDR3 protein. The data contain under 800,000 distinct CDR3 sequences, about 42% of them singletons. This record comes from a study of blood T cells in healthy people across ages. Material for sequencing was blood. The TCR sequence derives from an older woman in good health.

This CDR3 is CASSLELGQGGKQYF. The CDR3 DNA is TGTGCCAGCAGCTTAGAGCTGGGACAGGGCGGGAAGCAGTACTTC. The rearrangement joins TRBV7-9 to TRBJ2-4; 9 bases are shared with TRBD1. Germline V lookup: CDR1 SEHNR, CDR2 FQNEAQ (reference sequence). The CDR3 has 15 residues. Losses at the gene ends were 1 base for V and 13 bases for J; bases not matched to a gene: 11. The complete variable domain, with remaining parts taken from reference TRBV7-9 and TRBJ2-4, reads DTGVSQNPRHKITKRGQNVTFRCDPISEHNRLYWYRQTLGQGPEFLTYFQNEAQLEKSRLLSDRFSAERPKGSFSTLEIQRTEQGDSAMYLCASSLELGQGGKQYFGAGTRLSVL.